This is a list of T cell receptor beta chains from one sample in a study of T-cell reconstitution after alpha-beta-depleted transplantation in children. TCRdb re-called the PCR reads with MiXCR, one entry per CDR3 protein. The sample lists roughly 350,000 distinct CDR3 sequences, around 16% seen once, with about 41% in the top ten. The input for sequencing was PBMCs, mostly from graft donor cells, taken 360 days after TCRalphabeta/CD19-depleted stem cell transplant. The origin of the receptors is a male patient aged 2 to 10 who had a stem cell transplant for acute lymphoblastic leukemia, so the T cells may come from the graft donor. Each CDR3 is given with its conserved first and last residue. D genes are given only for firm matches. Size is omitted from some rows. Given values are once, few, many or a class for expanded clones.

J gene,D gene,V gene,clone size,CDR3 length,CDR3 DNA,CDR3 protein
TRBJ1-4,.,TRBV6-1,few,14,TGTGCCAGCACGGAGGGGACCCTTAATGAAAAACTGTTTTTT,CASTEGTLNEKLFF
TRBJ2-5,.,TRBV28,.,14,TGTGCCAGCAGTTTGCACGGGCTCAAGGAGACCCAGTACTTC,CASSLHGLKETQYF
TRBJ1-1,.,TRBV7-9,few,14,TGTGCCAGCAGCTGGGGGGGAGGGAAGCCTGAAGCTTTCTTT,CASSWGGGKPEAFF
TRBJ1-4,.,TRBV7-7,many,14,TGTGCTAGCAGCCGACAGGATGAGAATGAAAAACTGTTTTTT,CASSRQDENEKLFF
TRBJ2-1,.,TRBV5-1,.,16,TGCGCCAGCAGCTTGATGGCGATTCCGGTGGAAAATGAGCAGTTCTTC,CASSLMAIPVENEQFF
TRBJ2-3,.,TRBV29-1,few,12,TGCAGCGCCGAAGGTGGTGCAGATACGCAGTATTTT,CSAEGGADTQYF
TRBJ2-1,.,TRBV5-1,many,17,TGCGCCAGCAGCTTGGGTAGACTAGTGAATTCCTACAATGAGCAGTTCTTC,CASSLGRLVNSYNEQFF
TRBJ2-1,.,TRBV7-2,few,14,TGTGCCAGCAGCTTAGGGCTAGTAGGCAATGAGCAGTTCTTC,CASSLGLVGNEQFF
TRBJ2-3,TRBD2,TRBV28,few,14,TGTGCCAGCAGACGAGCGGGAGGGACAGATACGCAGTATTTT,CASRRAGGTDTQYF
TRBJ2-1,TRBD2,TRBV6-2/TRBV6-3,.,12,TGTGCCAGCAGCGTCCCAGCGGGGGATCAGTTCTTC,CASSVPAGDQFF